The 9 T cell receptor beta chains given below trace back to one sample, sequenced in a study of cytomegalovirus exposure and HLA in healthy donors (dated by TCRdb to the late 2010s). Receptor amplification or capture employed the immunoSEQ multiplex PCR assay. For the multiplex PCR, a mixture combining 60 forward primers for TCR Vbeta segments and 13 reverse primers for TCR Jbeta segments was used. Held by TCRdb, this immuneACCESS table contains in-frame sequences only and omits some clones. Under half of the omission traces to an unresolved V gene where checked; the cause of the rest is unknown. Recorded for this sample are about 160,000 clones; around four fifths of them occurred a single time. The ten biggest clones cover 1.3% to 1.5% of the sample. The sequencing input was PBMCs. The receptors shown here come from a woman aged 25 to 39 in good health and CMV-seronegative.

V and J are TRBV7-9 and TRBJ1-2, with D perhaps TRBD1 (5 bases). Trimming took off 5 bases at V and 6 bases at J, with 16 bases between the two ends. The CDR3 sequence is 14 residues long. Germline V lookup: CDR1 SEHNR, CDR2 FQNEAQ (reference sequence). This chain's CDR3 is CASSPRAAGDGYTF. In DNA, the CDR3 is TGTGCCAGCAGCCCGCGGGCGGCGGGGGATGGCTACACCTTC. Using reference TRBV7-9 and TRBJ1-2 for the parts outside the CDR3, the full variable domain is DTGVSQNPRHKITKRGQNVTFRCDPISEHNRLYWYRQTLGQGPEFLTYFQNEAQLEKSRLLSDRFSAERPKGSFSTLEIQRTEQGDSAMYLCASSPRAAGDGYTFGSGTRLTVV.

The CDR3 nucleotides read TGTGCCAGCAGAGTCTCAGGGGGCACTGAAGCTTTCTTT. Protein product: CASRVSGGTEAFF. The chain joins TRBV6-4 to TRBJ1-1; 7 bases map to TRBD1. V was pared by 6 bases and J by 4 bases, with 5 bases of the junction left unmatched. Germline V gene data show CDR1 as MRHNA and CDR2 as SNTAGT. The length of the CDR3 is 13 residues.

The chain joins TRBV27 to TRBJ1-2; TRBD1 agrees at 11 bases. Trimming cost V 2 bases and J 6 bases; bases outside gene matches: 5. From germline, CDR1 is MNHEY and CDR2 SMNVEV (reference sequence). The CDR3 spans 15 residues. The CDR3 here is CASSLVDRGRHGYTF. CDR3 in DNA: TGTGCCAGCAGTTTAGTGGACAGGGGGCGACATGGCTACACCTTC.

The chain is built from TRBV5-4 and TRBJ2-7, with TRBD1 matching 9 bases. The V gene's germline CDR1 is SGHNT and CDR2 YYREEE (reference sequence). This CDR3 region has 14 residues. Trimming removed 7 bases from V and 3 bases from J; junction bases left unmatched: 8. CDR3 residues: CASAPGQGHYEQYF. DNA of the CDR3: TGTGCCAGCGCTCCGGGACAGGGACACTACGAGCAGTACTTC. Looking up the rest from reference TRBV5-4 and TRBJ2-7 gives the full variable domain: ETGVTQSPTHLIKTRGQQVTLRCSSQSGHNTVSWYQQALGQGPQFIFQYYREEENGRGNFPPRFSGLQFPNYSSELNVNALELDDSALYLCASAPGQGHYEQYFGPGTRLTVT.

The rearrangement links TRBV5-4 to TRBJ1-1; no firm D call. The CDR3 totals 14 residues. The V gene's germline CDR1 is SGHNT and CDR2 YYREEE (reference sequence). Trimming removed 0 bases at V and 2 bases at J, with 8 bases between. In nucleotides, the CDR3 is TGTGCCAGCAGCTTGGACAGCCTAAACACTGAAGCTTTCTTT. The encoded protein is CASSLDSLNTEAFF.

V is TRBV5-1 and J is TRBJ2-5, with TRBD2 as a possible D gene (7 bases). The CDR3 is 16 residues long. From germline, CDR1 is SGHRS and CDR2 YFSETQ. The germline V and J ends were trimmed by 1 base and 2 bases, with 15 bases remaining between them. CDR3 sequence (DNA): TGCGCCAGCAGCTTGAACGGCGGGGGCCTACAAGAGACCCAGTACTTC. It yields the protein CASSLNGGGLQETQYF.

V and J are TRBV30 and TRBJ2-3; TRBD2 matches at 11 bases. CDR1 is GTSNPN and CDR2 is SVGIG in the germline V gene (reference sequence). The length of the CDR3 is 13 residues. V lost 4 bases, J lost 3 bases, and 0 bases stayed unmatched. The CDR3 is CAWTSGGTDTQYF. DNA of the CDR3: TGTGCCTGGACTAGCGGGGGGACAGATACGCAGTATTTT.

The chain recombines TRBV6-5 with TRBJ1-2; TRBD1 is a possible D gene (6 bases). This CDR3 is built from 13 residues. Germline V gene lookup returns CDR1 MNHEY and CDR2 SVGAGI. V was pared by 5 bases and J by 8 bases, with 15 bases between. CDR3: CASSTPGTSGYTF. For the CDR3, the DNA is TGTGCCAGCAGTACCCCGGGGACATCCGGCTACACCTTC.

The chain employs TRBV15 and TRBJ2-7; TRBD2 might be the D (6 bases). This CDR3 has 14 amino acids. The V end was cut by 1 base, the J end by 4 bases, with 11 bases between. Germline loops: CDR1 LNHNV, CDR2 YYDKDF (reference sequence). Here the CDR3 reads CATSRVGGTYEQYF. CDR3 DNA sequence: TGTGCCACCAGCAGAGTTGGAGGGACGTACGAGCAGTACTTC.